This is a list of T cell receptor beta chains from one sample in a study of blood T cell repertoires in COVID-19. Measured with immunoSEQ multiplex PCR; TCRdb has only the in-frame clones, and not every one. The sample holds 200,000 to 250,000 clones, 65% to 85% seen once. Sequencing input: peripheral blood. These receptors were obtained from a human donor in a cohort sampled during active COVID-19. Each CDR3 is given with its conserved first and last residue. The D gene is left open where the match is weak. Size values are once, few and many counts, or a class for expanded clones, and some rows have none.

j_gene	v_gene	abundance	d_gene	CDR3nt	CDR3aa
TRBJ1-2	TRBV11-2	.	TRBD1	TGTGCCAGCAGCTCCATTACAGGGGGCGTTAATATCTATGGCTACACCTTC	CASSSITGGVNIYGYTF
TRBJ1-3	TRBV5-1	.	.	TGCGCCAGCAAACAGGGCATTCCGGCTGGAAACACCATATATTTT	CASKQGIPAGNTIYF
TRBJ2-3	TRBV6-5	.	TRBD2	TGTGCCAGCAGAATACAAAGCGACAGGACTAGCATCCCGTATTTT	CASRIQSDRTSIPYF
TRBJ2-1	TRBV19	.	.	TGTGCCAGTAGCCCCGTTACTTTCTCCTACAATGAGCAGTTCTTC	CASSPVTFSYNEQFF
TRBJ2-1	TRBV5-4	.	TRBD1	TGTGCCAGCAGCCGAGTAGGACAGGGGGGCTACAATGAGCAGTTCTTC	CASSRVGQGGYNEQFF
TRBJ2-3	TRBV6-5	.	.	TGTGCCAGCAGGACTTTTACAGGAACAGATACGCAGTATTTT	CASRTFTGTDTQYF
TRBJ1-5	TRBV10-3	.	TRBD1	TGTGCCATCAGTGAGGGGGGACAGGGGCTCGATCAGCCCCAGCATTTT	CAISEGGQGLDQPQHF
TRBJ2-2	TRBV19	.	.	TGTGCCAGTAGTACGACACAGAACACCGGGGAGCTGTTTTTT	CASSTTQNTGELFF
TRBJ1-5	TRBV6-6	.	.	TGTGCCAGCAGTTACCTTTTTCAGCCCCAGCATTTT	CASSYLFQPQHF
TRBJ2-1	TRBV4-2	.	TRBD2	TGTGCCAGCAGCCAAGAGGAAACTAGCGGGGGGTACAATGAGCAGTTCTTC	CASSQEETSGGYNEQFF
TRBJ2-2	TRBV4-2	few	TRBD2	TGTGCCAGCAGCGACACTAGCGGGCTAAACACCGGGGAGCTGTTTTTT	CASSDTSGLNTGELFF
TRBJ2-6	TRBV11-2	.	TRBD1	TGTGCCAGCAGCCCACCCCCTCGACAGGGAACTGGGGCCAACGTCCTGACTTTC	CASSPPPRQGTGANVLTF
TRBJ2-6	TRBV30	.	.	TGTGCCTGGAGTGCCGTTATCTCTGGGGCCAACGTCCTGACTTTC	CAWSAVISGANVLTF
TRBJ2-2	TRBV10-1	few	TRBD1	TGCGCCAGCAGTGAGTCCTCAGGGGGGAACACCGGGGAGCTGTTTTTT	CASSESSGGNTGELFF
TRBJ2-7	TRBV19	many	.	TGTGCCAGTAGTATAGAGGACAGATCCGAGCAGTACTTC	CASSIEDRSEQYF
TRBJ1-1	TRBV5-1	.	TRBD1	TGCGCCAGCAGCCCGAGACAGGGGTCGGAGAACACTGAAGCTTTCTTT	CASSPRQGSENTEAFF
TRBJ2-2	TRBV4-1	many	TRBD2	TGCGCCAGCAGCCAAGATCGGGGGGTGGGCACCGGGGAGCTGTTTTTT	CASSQDRGVGTGELFF
TRBJ1-1	TRBV7-8	.	.	TGTGCCAGCAGCTTAGTGCGCGGGTTTACTGAAGCTTTCTTT	CASSLVRGFTEAFF
TRBJ2-1	TRBV24-1	.	.	TGTGCCACCAGTGATTTCGACAGATACAATGAGCAGTTCTTC	CATSDFDRYNEQFF
TRBJ2-7	TRBV29-1	.	TRBD2	TGCAGCGTTCAGGGACTAGCGGGAGCCTCCTCCTACGAGCAGTACTTC	CSVQGLAGASSYEQYF
TRBJ2-5	TRBV6-5	.	TRBD2	TGTGCCAGCAGCCGACTAGCGGAATCAAAAGAGACCCAGTACTTC	CASSRLAESKETQYF
TRBJ1-6	TRBV7-9	.	.	TGTGCCAGCAGCTTACAACAGACGAATAATTCACCCCTCCACTTT	CASSLQQTNNSPLHF
TRBJ2-7	TRBV27	.	.	TGTGCCAGCTACCCCCGAGGCTCCGGTGCCTACGAGCAGTACTTC	CASYPRGSGAYEQYF
TRBJ2-2	TRBV18	.	TRBD2	TGTGCCAGCTCACCACTCAACGGCGGGGGGACAAACACCGGGGAGCTGTTTTTT	CASSPLNGGGTNTGELFF
TRBJ2-1	TRBV3-1/TRBV3-2	.	TRBD2	TGTGCCAGCAGCCGCATGGCGGGACTAGCGGGAGAAGATGAGCAGTTCTTC	CASSRMAGLAGEDEQFF
TRBJ2-3	TRBV5-1	.	.	TGCGCCAGCAGCCTACGGACAGGCACAGATACGCAGTATTTT	CASSLRTGTDTQYF
TRBJ2-1	TRBV24-1	.	.	TGTGCCACCACCGATCGGAGGGGCGGGGAATCCTCCTACAATGAGCAGTTCTTC	CATTDRRGGESSYNEQFF
TRBJ1-2	TRBV3-1/TRBV3-2	.	TRBD1	TGTGCCAGCAGCCAATCCGGGACAGGCGCCTCCGCCTTC	CASSQSGTGASAF
TRBJ2-2	TRBV5-1	few	TRBD2	TGCGCCAGCAGCCTGGAGGGGACTAGCGGGTCGGCCGGGGAGCTGTTTTTT	CASSLEGTSGSAGELFF
TRBJ1-6	TRBV15	.	.	TGTGCCACCAGCCGGCGGGGGGGTGATTCACCCCTCCACTTT	CATSRRGGDSPLHF
TRBJ2-3	TRBV29-1	once	TRBD2	TGCAGCGTTGAGTTCCCTAGCGGGAGTGGTGGCACAGATACACAGTATTTT	CSVEFPSGSGGTDTQYF
TRBJ1-5	TRBV4-1	.	TRBD1	TGCGCCAGCAGCCTACAGGGGTCTGATCAGCCCCAGCATTTT	CASSLQGSDQPQHF
TRBJ1-2	TRBV27	.	.	TGTGCCAGCAGTCCGAGAGGGGCAGGGGTGGGAGGCTACACCTTC	CASSPRGAGVGGYTF
TRBJ1-4	TRBV29-1	.	.	TGCAGCGTTGGCTTAGGTGGAGGAAAACTGTTTTTT	CSVGLGGGKLFF
TRBJ2-4	TRBV11-2	.	TRBD1	TGTGCCAGCAGCTCCATACACCCCCGAGGGGGCTGGGCCAAAAACATTCAGTACTTC	CASSSIHPRGGWAKNIQYF
TRBJ1-6	TRBV5-8	.	TRBD1	TGTGCCAGCAGCTCAGTAGGGGGACAGCCCCTCTTTTCACCCCTCCACTTT	CASSSVGGQPLFSPLHF
TRBJ2-1	TRBV5-4	.	TRBD2	TGTGCCAGCAGCTTGGCCTTCAGGGTCGGGCGGGAGGGCCTAGAAAATGAGCAGTTCTTC	CASSLAFRVGREGLENEQFF
TRBJ1-5	TRBV6-5	.	.	TGTGCCAGCACCCGTGGAGACAATCAGCCCCAGCATTTT	CASTRGDNQPQHF
TRBJ1-3	TRBV13	.	.	TGTGCCAGCAGCTTAGGACGGAGCAGACCGAGCTCTGGAAACACCATATATTTT	CASSLGRSRPSSGNTIYF
TRBJ2-2	TRBV2	.	TRBD2	TGTGCCAGCAGTGGGGCTAGCGGGCCCACCGGGGAGCTGTTTTTT	CASSGASGPTGELFF
TRBJ1-6	TRBV5-1	.	.	TGCGCCAGCAGCTTGAACGGGGAGCTTTATAATTCACCCCTCCACTTT	CASSLNGELYNSPLHF
TRBJ2-1	TRBV5-1	.	.	TGCGCCAGCAGCTTCCGGGAGTCGGATGAGCAGTTCTTC	CASSFRESDEQFF
TRBJ2-1	TRBV11-2	.	TRBD2	TGTGCCAGCAGCTTTATAGCGGGGGGGTACAATGAGCAGTTCTTC	CASSFIAGGYNEQFF
TRBJ2-1	TRBV21-1	.	.	TGTGCCAGCAGCAAATCTTATAGCGGGACCGAAGACAATGAGCAGTTCTTC	CASSKSYSGTEDNEQFF
TRBJ2-7	TRBV5-1	.	.	TGCGCCAGCAGCCCTGGGACTTACAGCTCCTACGAGCAGTACTTC	CASSPGTYSSYEQYF
TRBJ1-6	TRBV6-6	.	TRBD1	TGTGCCAGCAGTTTTCTCCCGGGACAGAAGAATTCACCCCTCCACTTT	CASSFLPGQKNSPLHF
TRBJ2-1	TRBV4-2	.	TRBD2	TGTGCCAGCAGCCTCCGACTAGCCCGAGAGGATGAGCAGTTCTTC	CASSLRLAREDEQFF